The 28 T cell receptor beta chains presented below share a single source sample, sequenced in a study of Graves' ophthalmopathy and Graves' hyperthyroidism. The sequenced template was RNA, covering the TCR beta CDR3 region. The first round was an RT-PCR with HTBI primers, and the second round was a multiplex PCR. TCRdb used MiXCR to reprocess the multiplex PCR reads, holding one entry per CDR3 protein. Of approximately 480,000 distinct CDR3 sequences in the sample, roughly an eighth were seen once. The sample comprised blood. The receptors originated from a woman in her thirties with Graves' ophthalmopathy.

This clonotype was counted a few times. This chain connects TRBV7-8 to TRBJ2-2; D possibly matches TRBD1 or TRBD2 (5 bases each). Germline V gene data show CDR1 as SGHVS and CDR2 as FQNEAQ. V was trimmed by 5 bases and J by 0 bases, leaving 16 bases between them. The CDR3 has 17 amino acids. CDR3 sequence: CASSVPRDEPNTGELFF. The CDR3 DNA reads TGTGCCAGCAGCGTACCCAGGGACGAGCCGAACACCGGGGAGCTGTTTTTT.

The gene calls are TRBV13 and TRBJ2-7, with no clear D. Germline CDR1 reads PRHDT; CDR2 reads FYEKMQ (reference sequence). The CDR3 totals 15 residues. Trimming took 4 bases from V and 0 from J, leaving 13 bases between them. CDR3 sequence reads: CASSSRTVSSYEQYF. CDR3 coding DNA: TGTGCCAGCAGCTCCCGGACGGTTAGCTCCTACGAGCAGTACTTC. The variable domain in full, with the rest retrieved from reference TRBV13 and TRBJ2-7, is AAGVIQSPRHLIKEKRETATLKCYPIPRHDTVYWYQQGPGQDPQFLISFYEKMQSDKGSIPDRFSAQQFSDYHSELNMSSLELGDSALYFCASSSRTVSSYEQYFGPGTRLTVT.

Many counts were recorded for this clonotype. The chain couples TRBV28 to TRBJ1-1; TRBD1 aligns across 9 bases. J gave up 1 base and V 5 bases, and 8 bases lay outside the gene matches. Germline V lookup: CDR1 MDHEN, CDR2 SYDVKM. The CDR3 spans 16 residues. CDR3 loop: CASSRGPGQGNTEAFF. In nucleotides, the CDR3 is TGTGCCAGCAGTCGAGGGCCGGGACAGGGGAACACTGAAGCTTTCTTT.

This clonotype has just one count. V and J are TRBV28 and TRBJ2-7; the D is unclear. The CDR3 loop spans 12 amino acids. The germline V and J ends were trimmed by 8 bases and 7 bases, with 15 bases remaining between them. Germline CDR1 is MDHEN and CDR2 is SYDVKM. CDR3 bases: TGTGCCAGCGGAAGAACCTTCTGGGAGCAGTACTTC. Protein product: CASGRTFWEQYF.

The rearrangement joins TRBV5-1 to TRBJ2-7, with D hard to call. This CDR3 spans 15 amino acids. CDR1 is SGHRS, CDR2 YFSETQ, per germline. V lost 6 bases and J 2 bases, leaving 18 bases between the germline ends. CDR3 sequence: CASMEGPGSTYEQYF. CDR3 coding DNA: TGCGCCAGCATGGAAGGACCGGGCAGTACCTACGAGCAGTACTTC.

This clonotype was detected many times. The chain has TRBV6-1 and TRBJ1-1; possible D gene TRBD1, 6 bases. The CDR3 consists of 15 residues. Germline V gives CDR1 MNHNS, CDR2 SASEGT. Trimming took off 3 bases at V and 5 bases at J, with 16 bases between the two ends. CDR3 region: CASSDGGKVWTEAFF. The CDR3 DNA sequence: TGTGCCAGCAGTGACGGGGGCAAGGTATGGACTGAAGCTTTCTTT.

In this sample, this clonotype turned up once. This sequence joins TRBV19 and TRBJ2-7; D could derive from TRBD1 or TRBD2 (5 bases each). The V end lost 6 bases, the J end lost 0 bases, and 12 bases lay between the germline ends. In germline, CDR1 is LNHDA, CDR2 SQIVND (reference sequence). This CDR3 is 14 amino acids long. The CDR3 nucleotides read TGTGCCAGTAGCCGTGAGGGGAGCTCCTACGAGCAGTACTTC. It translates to CASSREGSSYEQYF.

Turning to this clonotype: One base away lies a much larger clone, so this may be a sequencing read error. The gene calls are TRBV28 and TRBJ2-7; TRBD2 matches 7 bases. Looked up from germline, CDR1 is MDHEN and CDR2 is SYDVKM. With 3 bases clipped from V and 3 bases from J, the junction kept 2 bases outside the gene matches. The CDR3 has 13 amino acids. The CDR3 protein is CASSFRGDYEQYF. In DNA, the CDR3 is TGTGCCAGCAGTTTTCGGGGGGACTACGAGCAGTACTTC.

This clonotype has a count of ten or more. The CDR3 loop is CASSFSVGQGSNEQYF. CDR3 sequence (DNA): TGTGCCAGCAGTTTCAGTGTGGGACAGGGCTCGAACGAGCAGTACTTC. This sequence joins TRBV28 and TRBJ2-7, with TRBD1 matching over 9 bases. With 3 bases clipped from V and 5 bases from J, the junction kept 11 bases outside the gene matches. Germline loops: CDR1 MDHEN, CDR2 SYDVKM. This CDR3 comprises 16 residues.

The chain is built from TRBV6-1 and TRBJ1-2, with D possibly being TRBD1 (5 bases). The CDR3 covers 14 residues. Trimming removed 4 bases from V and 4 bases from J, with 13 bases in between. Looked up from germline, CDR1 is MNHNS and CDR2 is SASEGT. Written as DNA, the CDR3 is TGTGCCAGCAGTGCAAGAGGGGAGAGCTATGGCTACACCTTC. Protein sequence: CASSARGESYGYTF.

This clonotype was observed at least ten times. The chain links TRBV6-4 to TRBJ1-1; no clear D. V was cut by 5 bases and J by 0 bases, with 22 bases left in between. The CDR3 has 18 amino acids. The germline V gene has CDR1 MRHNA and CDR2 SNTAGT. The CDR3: CASSPAIVVLRMNTEAFF. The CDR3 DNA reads TGTGCCAGCAGTCCTGCAATCGTAGTACTACGCATGAACACTGAAGCTTTCTTT.

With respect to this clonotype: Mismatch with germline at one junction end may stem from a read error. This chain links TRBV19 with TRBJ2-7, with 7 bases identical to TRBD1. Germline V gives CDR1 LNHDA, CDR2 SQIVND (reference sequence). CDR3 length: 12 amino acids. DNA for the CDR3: TGTGCCGGTAGTGTGACAGGGCGGGAGCAGTACTTC. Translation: CAGSVTGREQYF.

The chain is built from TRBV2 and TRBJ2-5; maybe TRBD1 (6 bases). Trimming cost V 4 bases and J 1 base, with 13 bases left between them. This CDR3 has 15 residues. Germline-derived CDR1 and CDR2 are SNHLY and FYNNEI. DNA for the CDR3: TGTGCCAGCAGTGCCAATGCAGGGGCCCAAGAGACCCAGTACTTC. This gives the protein CASSANAGAQETQYF.

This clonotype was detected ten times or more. CDR3 bases: TGTGCCAGCAGTTTTACCGGGACTAGCGCTTACGGGGAGCTGTTTTTT. Translating it yields CASSFTGTSAYGELFF. This chain uses TRBV6-2 or TRBV6-3 with TRBJ2-2; the match to TRBD2 covers 10 bases. Germline CDR1 MNHEY, CDR2 SVGEGT. CDR3 length: 16 amino acids. V lost 4 bases, J lost 7 bases, and 9 bases stayed unmatched.

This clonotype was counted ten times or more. The CDR3 spells CASSNLDSAGSYEQYF. The CDR3 nucleotides are TGTGCCAGCAGCAATCTTGACTCGGCTGGCTCCTACGAGCAGTACTTC. The chain recombines TRBV11-1 with TRBJ2-7; D ambiguous. The CDR3 has 16 amino acids. Trimming removed 5 bases at V and 0 bases at J, with 17 bases between. Germline lookup yields CDR1 SGHAT and CDR2 FQDESV (reference sequence).

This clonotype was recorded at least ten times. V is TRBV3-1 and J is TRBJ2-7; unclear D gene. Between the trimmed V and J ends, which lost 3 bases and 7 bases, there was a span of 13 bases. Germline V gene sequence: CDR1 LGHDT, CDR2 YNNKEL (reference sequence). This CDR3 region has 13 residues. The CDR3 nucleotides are TGTGCCAGCAGCCATAGGAACCTCGGGGAGCAGTACTTC. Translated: CASSHRNLGEQYF.

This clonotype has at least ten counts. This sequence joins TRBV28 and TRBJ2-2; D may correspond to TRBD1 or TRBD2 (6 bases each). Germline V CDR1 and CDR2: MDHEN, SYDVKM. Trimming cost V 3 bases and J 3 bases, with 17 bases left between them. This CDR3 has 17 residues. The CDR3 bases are TGTGCCAGCAGTTTCAAGAGGTGGGGGGCGGACACCGGGGAGCTGTTTTTT. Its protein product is CASSFKRWGADTGELFF.

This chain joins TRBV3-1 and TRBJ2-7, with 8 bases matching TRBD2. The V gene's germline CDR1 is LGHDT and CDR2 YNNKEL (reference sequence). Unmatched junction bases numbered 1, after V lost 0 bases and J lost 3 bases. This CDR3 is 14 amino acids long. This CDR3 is CASSQEGLVYEQYF. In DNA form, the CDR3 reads TGTGCCAGCAGCCAAGAGGGACTAGTCTACGAGCAGTACTTC.

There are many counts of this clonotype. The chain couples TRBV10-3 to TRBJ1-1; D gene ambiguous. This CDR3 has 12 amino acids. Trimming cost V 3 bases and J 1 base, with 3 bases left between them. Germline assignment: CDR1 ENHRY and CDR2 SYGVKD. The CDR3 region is CAISDKNTEAFF. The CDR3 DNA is TGTGCCATCAGTGACAAGAACACTGAAGCTTTCTTT.

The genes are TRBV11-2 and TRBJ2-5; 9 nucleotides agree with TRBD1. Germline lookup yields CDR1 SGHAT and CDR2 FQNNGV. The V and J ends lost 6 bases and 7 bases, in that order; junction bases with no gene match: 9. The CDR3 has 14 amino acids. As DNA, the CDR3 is TGTGCCAGCAGTCCCACAGGGGGCGGTCGGACCCAGTACTTC. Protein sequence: CASSPTGGGRTQYF.

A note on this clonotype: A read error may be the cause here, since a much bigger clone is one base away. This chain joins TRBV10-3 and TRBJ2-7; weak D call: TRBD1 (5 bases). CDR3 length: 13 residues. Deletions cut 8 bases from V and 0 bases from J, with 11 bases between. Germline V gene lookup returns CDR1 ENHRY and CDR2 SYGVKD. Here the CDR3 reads CAISGSYSYEQYF. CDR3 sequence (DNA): TGTGCCATCTCAGGGTCCTACTCCTACGAGCAGTACTTC.

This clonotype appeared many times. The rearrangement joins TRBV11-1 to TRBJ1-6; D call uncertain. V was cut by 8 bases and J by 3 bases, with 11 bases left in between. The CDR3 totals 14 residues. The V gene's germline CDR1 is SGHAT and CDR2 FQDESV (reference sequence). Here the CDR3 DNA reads TGTGCCAGCCAAGTAGCCGACTATAATTCACCCCTCCACTTT. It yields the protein CASQVADYNSPLHF.

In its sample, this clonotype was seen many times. The CDR3 DNA is TGCAGTGCTAGAGGTCCCGGAAGCTCCTATAATTCACCCCTCCACTTT. Its translation: CSARGPGSSYNSPLHF. The rearrangement uses TRBV20-1 and TRBJ1-6; no reliable D call. The CDR3 runs 16 residues. Looked up from germline, CDR1 is DFQATT and CDR2 is SNEGSKA (reference sequence). V was shortened by 1 base and J by 0 bases, with 10 bases between the two germline ends.

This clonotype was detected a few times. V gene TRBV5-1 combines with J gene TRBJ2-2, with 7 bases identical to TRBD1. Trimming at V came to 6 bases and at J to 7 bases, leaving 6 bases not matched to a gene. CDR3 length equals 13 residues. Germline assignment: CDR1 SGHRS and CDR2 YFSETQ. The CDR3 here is CASTETGVGELFF. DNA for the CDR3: TGCGCCAGCACCGAAACAGGGGTCGGGGAGCTGTTTTTT. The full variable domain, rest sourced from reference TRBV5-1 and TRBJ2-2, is KAGVTQTPRYLIKTRGQQVTLSCSPISGHRSVSWYQQTPGQGLQFLFEYFSETQRNKGNFPGRFSGRQFSNSRSEMNVSTLELGDSALYLCASTETGVGELFFGEGSRLTVL.

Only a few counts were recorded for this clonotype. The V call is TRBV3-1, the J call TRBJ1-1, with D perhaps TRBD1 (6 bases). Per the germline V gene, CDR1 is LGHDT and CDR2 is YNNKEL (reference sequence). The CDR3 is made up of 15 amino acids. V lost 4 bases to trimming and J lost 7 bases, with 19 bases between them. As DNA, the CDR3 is TGTGCCAGCAGCCTACGGGGACACACGAACGGTGAAGCTTTCTTT. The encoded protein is CASSLRGHTNGEAFF.

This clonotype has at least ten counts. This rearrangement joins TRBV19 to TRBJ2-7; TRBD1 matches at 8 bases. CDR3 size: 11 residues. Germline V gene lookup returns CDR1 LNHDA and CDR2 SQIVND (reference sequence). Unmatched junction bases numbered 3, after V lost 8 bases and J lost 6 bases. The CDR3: CASGQGSEQYF. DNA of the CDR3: TGTGCCAGTGGACAGGGATCCGAGCAGTACTTC.

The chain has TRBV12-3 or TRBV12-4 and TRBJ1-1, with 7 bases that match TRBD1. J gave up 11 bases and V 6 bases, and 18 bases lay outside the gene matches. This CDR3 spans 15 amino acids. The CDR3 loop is CASRPGTASPQGAFF. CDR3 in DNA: TGTGCCAGCAGGCCTGGGACAGCTAGCCCCCAGGGGGCTTTCTTT.

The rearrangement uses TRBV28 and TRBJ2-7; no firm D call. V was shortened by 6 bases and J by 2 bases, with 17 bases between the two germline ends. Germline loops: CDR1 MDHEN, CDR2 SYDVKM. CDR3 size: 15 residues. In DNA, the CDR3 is TGTGCCAGCAGCCAGGTCCCCCTTGGGGCCTACGAGCAGTACTTC. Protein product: CASSQVPLGAYEQYF.